This T cell receptor (beta chain) was observed in a study of shared clonotypes between healthy human individuals. A split of CD4+ cells into CD45RA+ naive and CD45RA-negative memory subsets was performed. The authors distributed each subset's genomic DNA evenly over several immunoSEQ plates. Per sorted-subset replicate PCR, input was approximately 0.2 ug DNA, representing around 30,000 T cell genomes. Measured with immunoSEQ multiplex PCR; TCRdb has only the in-frame clones, and not every one. Among approximately 1,000,000 clones listed, 60% to 85% were seen once. The CDR3 has 17 residues. Trimming stripped 6 bases from V and 1 base from J, with 21 bases between. Germline V lookup: CDR1 KGHSH, CDR2 LQKENI.

The source is a man aged 18 to 29 in good health. Some clones in this sample may be carry-over from other donors' samples. The sequencing sample was made of memory CD4+ T cells from PBMCs. Subset noted: CD45RA-negative fraction. This chain links TRBV18 with TRBJ1-1; D call uncertain. CDR3 nucleotides: TGTGCCAGCTCCGAAAACCGGAACGATTGGGGGAACACTGAAGCTTTCTTT. It codes for CASSENRNDWGNTEAFF.